The entry that follows covers one T cell receptor (beta chain) sequence. Sequencing used immunoSEQ multiplex PCR; TCRdb keeps in-frame clones, though not all of them. The profile shows 190,000 or so clones, 65% to 70% of them singletons. This sample was included in a study of shared clonotypes between healthy human individuals. The CDR3 runs 13 residues. V dropped 8 bases and J dropped 4 bases, with 12 bases sitting between them. Germline lookup yields CDR1 MDHEN and CDR2 SYDVKM. Sequences were obtained from memory CD4+ T cells sorted from blood. Subset denoted: CD45RA-negative fraction. The chain couples TRBV28 to TRBJ1-5, with unresolved D. The receptor comes from a man aged 25-40 years in good health. In DNA, the CDR3 is TGTGCCAGCTCTGGACGGCCGAATCAGCCCCAGCATTTT. Its translation: CASSGRPNQPQHF.